A selection of T cell receptor beta chains follows, all from one sample in a study of early T cells in non-severe SARS-CoV-2 infection. One entry per CDR3 protein results from TCRdb running MiXCR on the 5' RACE reads. The sample shows about 56,000 distinct CDR3 sequences, 10% of them seen only once. The sequencing input was whole blood. All receptors come from an adult who was a healthcare worker with PCR-confirmed SARS-CoV-2 infection or an uninfected control (not recorded which). The CDR3 runs from the conserved cysteine through the conserved F or W. Each record gives: V gene, CDR3 length, clone size, J gene, D gene, CDR3 protein, CDR3 DNA. A D gene is named only where the DNA matches it firmly. The size field is filled for only some rows; it gives once, few, many or a size class.

TRBV5-1	13	many	TRBJ1-1	-	CASSAQGNTEAFF	TGCGCCAGCAGCGCACAGGGGAACACTGAAGCTTTCTTT
TRBV10-3	16	many	TRBJ2-1	TRBD2	CAISDRSGFSYNEQFF	TGTGCCATCAGTGACCGTAGCGGGTTCTCCTACAATGAGCAGTTCTTC
TRBV5-4	14	few	TRBJ2-3	TRBD2	CASSLGEGQYTQYF	TGTGCCAGCAGCTTGGGGGAGGGCCAATATACGCAGTATTTT
TRBV20-1	15	many	TRBJ2-7	-	CSASPDPQGYDEQYF	TGCAGTGCAAGCCCCGACCCACAGGGTTATGACGAGCAGTACTTC
TRBV12-3/TRBV12-4	11	few	TRBJ2-7	-	CASSSIYEQYF	TGTGCCAGCAGTAGTATATACGAGCAGTACTTC
TRBV6-1	13	-	TRBJ2-7	TRBD1	CASITGTGVEQYF	TGTGCCAGCATTACCGGGACAGGGGTCGAGCAGTACTTC
TRBV7-2	12	many	TRBJ2-1	-	CASSLDNNEQFF	TGTGCCAGCAGCTTAGATAACAATGAGCAGTTCTTC
TRBV20-1	15	many	TRBJ2-3	-	CSALLRRGATDTQYF	TGCAGTGCTCTACTCCGCAGGGGCGCAACAGATACGCAGTATTTT
TRBV29-1	14	few	TRBJ1-5	TRBD1	CSVTTGNSNQPQHF	TGCAGCGTCACGACAGGGAATAGCAATCAGCCCCAGCATTTT
TRBV6-2/TRBV6-3	17	few	TRBJ1-1	-	CASSYFLPGSQNTEAFF	TGTGCCAGCAGTTACTTCCTCCCTGGGAGTCAGAACACTGAAGCTTTCTTT
TRBV7-3	13	many	TRBJ1-1	TRBD1	CASSLYRGAEAFF	TGTGCCAGCAGCTTATACAGGGGAGCTGAAGCTTTCTTT
TRBV12-3/TRBV12-4	13	few	TRBJ2-7	-	CASSFPGLAEQYF	TGTGCCAGCAGTTTCCCGGGGCTAGCGGAGCAGTACTTC
TRBV7-9	14	many	TRBJ1-1	TRBD1	CASSSRDRGTEAFF	TGTGCCAGCAGCTCAAGGGACAGGGGGACTGAAGCTTTCTTT
TRBV7-2	12	many	TRBJ1-1	-	CASSPTLTEAFF	TGTGCCAGCAGCCCCACGCTGACTGAAGCTTTCTTT
TRBV5-4	14	-	TRBJ2-5	TRBD1	CASSTGQEKETQYF	TGTGCCAGCAGCACGGGACAGGAGAAAGAGACCCAGTACTTC
TRBV12-3/TRBV12-4	18	many	TRBJ1-1	TRBD1	CASSFRDRGYNLNTEAFF	TGTGCCAGCAGTTTCCGGGACAGGGGATACAATCTGAACACTGAAGCTTTCTTT
TRBV27	15	medium-sized	TRBJ2-7	TRBD1	CASSHPDRQPYEQYF	TGTGCCAGCAGTCACCCGGACAGGCAACCCTACGAGCAGTACTTC
TRBV6-2/TRBV6-3	14	few	TRBJ1-5	TRBD1	CASSYATGNQPQHF	TGTGCCAGCAGTTACGCGACAGGGAATCAGCCCCAGCATTTT
TRBV24-1	16	many	TRBJ1-5	TRBD1	CATSESGGRSNQPQHF	TGTGCCACCAGTGAGTCAGGGGGCAGGAGCAATCAGCCCCAGCATTTT
TRBV30	12	many	TRBJ2-5	-	CASTGTQETQYF	TGTGCCTCCACTGGAACCCAAGAGACCCAGTACTTC
TRBV5-1	14	-	TRBJ1-2	TRBD1	CASSPGTDHYGYTF	TGCGCCAGCAGCCCAGGGACAGATCACTATGGCTACACCTTC
TRBV2	14	medium-sized	TRBJ2-1	TRBD1	CASSPGTGNNEQFF	TGTGCCAGCAGTCCCGGGACAGGAAACAATGAGCAGTTCTTC
TRBV29-1	11	medium-sized	TRBJ2-5	-	CSVDTGRTQYF	TGCAGCGTTGACACAGGGAGGACCCAGTACTTC
TRBV12-3/TRBV12-4	12	many	TRBJ2-7	-	CASKGRRYEQYF	TGTGCCAGCAAAGGGAGGAGGTACGAGCAGTACTTC
TRBV4-2	17	many	TRBJ2-5	TRBD2	CASSRGLAGGNQETQYF	TGTGCCAGCAGCCGCGGACTAGCGGGAGGGAACCAAGAGACCCAGTACTTC
TRBV3-1	15	many	TRBJ1-3	TRBD1	CASSQPGQVGNTIYF	TGTGCCAGCAGCCAACCGGGACAGGTTGGAAACACCATATATTTT
TRBV29-1	14	few	TRBJ2-1	TRBD2	CSSDGTSGGYEQFF	TGCAGCTCGGATGGGACTAGCGGGGGGTATGAGCAGTTCTTC
TRBV7-2	14	few	TRBJ1-1	TRBD1	CASRPQDRVFEAFF	TGTGCCAGCAGACCCCAGGACAGGGTATTCGAAGCTTTCTTT
TRBV14	11	many	TRBJ1-5	-	CASSPGGPQHF	TGTGCCAGCAGCCCCGGTGGTCCCCAGCATTTT
TRBV6-1	14	many	TRBJ1-5	-	CASSEQGWDQPQHF	TGTGCCAGCAGTGAGCAGGGTTGGGATCAGCCCCAGCATTTT
TRBV7-7	15	-	TRBJ1-4	-	CASSSHSGRGEKLFF	TGTGCTAGCAGCTCACACAGCGGGCGAGGAGAAAAACTGTTTTTT
TRBV24-1	16	many	TRBJ1-2	-	CATSGPNRGRGYGYTF	TGTGCCACCAGTGGCCCAAACAGAGGCAGGGGCTATGGCTACACCTTC
TRBV7-6	15	medium-sized	TRBJ2-1	-	CASSLAQNSYNEQFF	TGTGCCAGCAGCTTAGCGCAGAACTCGTACAATGAGCAGTTCTTC
TRBV6-6	13	-	TRBJ2-7	-	CASSPPGSAEQYF	TGTGCCAGCAGCCCACCGGGGTCTGCCGAGCAGTACTTC
TRBV18	11	many	TRBJ2-7	-	CASSSESEQYF	TGTGCCAGCTCTTCGGAGAGCGAGCAGTACTTC
TRBV2	11	few	TRBJ2-3	TRBD2	CASAPGLAPDF	TGTGCCAGCGCCCCGGGACTAGCCCCAGATTTT
TRBV2	14	many	TRBJ2-1	-	CATRAGDVYNEQFF	TGTGCCACCCGAGCAGGGGACGTCTACAATGAGCAGTTCTTC
TRBV5-1	16	few	TRBJ2-1	TRBD1	CASSSRDSTLDNEQFF	TGCGCCAGCAGCTCCCGGGACAGCACCTTAGACAATGAGCAGTTCTTC
TRBV19	15	many	TRBJ1-5	TRBD1	CASSWGTEYNQPQHF	TGTGCCAGTAGTTGGGGGACAGAGTACAATCAGCCCCAGCATTTT
TRBV5-4	14	-	TRBJ1-2	TRBD1	CASSFRTGGYGYTF	TGTGCCAGCAGCTTCCGGACAGGGGGCTATGGCTACACCTTC